What follows describes a single TCR beta chain. As yet, its antigen is unknown. The sample comes from a study of OX40 agonist ivuxolimab in advanced cancers. Study in general: The patients received agonistic anti-OX40 (CD134) antibody ivuxolimab. Findings of the study overall: Among some nonresponders, normalized T-cell clonal expansion was also low. CD8+ T cells showed, on average, more clonal expansion than CD4+ cells. Among the lowest peripheral clonal expansion occurred in 0.1-3.0 mg/kg partial responders.

Libraries were prepared by immunoSEQ multiplex PCR; TCRdb keeps only in-frame clonotypes and omits some of them. The sample has about 74,000 clones, about 88% seen once. Trimming removed 1 base from V and 7 bases from J; junction bases left unmatched: 1. Germline V gene lookup returns CDR1 SGHTA and CDR2 FQGNSA. The CDR3 has 15 amino acids. The J gene is TRBJ1-6, the V gene TRBV7-2; 10 bases match TRBD1. The TCR originated in an adult with an advanced solid tumor such as melanoma, head and neck, liver or kidney cancer. The starting material was CD4+ or CD8+ T cells sorted from blood, obtained in a trial of the OX40 agonist ivuxolimab. CDR3 DNA sequence: TGTGCCAGCAGCTTAGTGGGACAGGGGAATTCACCCCTCCACTTT. Its translation: CASSLVGQGNSPLHF.